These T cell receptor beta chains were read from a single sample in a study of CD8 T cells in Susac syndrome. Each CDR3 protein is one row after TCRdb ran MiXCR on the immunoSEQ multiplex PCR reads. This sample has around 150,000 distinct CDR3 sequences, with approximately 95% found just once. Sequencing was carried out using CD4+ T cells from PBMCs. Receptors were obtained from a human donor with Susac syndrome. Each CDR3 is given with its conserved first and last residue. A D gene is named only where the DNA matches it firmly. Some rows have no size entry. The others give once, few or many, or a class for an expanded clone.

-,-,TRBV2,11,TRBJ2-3,CASSLRDTQYF,TGTGCCAGCAGTTTACGAGATACGCAGTATTTT
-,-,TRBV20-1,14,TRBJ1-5,CSVTFGGAGQPQHF,TGCAGTGTCACGTTCGGGGGGGCCGGGCAGCCCCAGCATTTT
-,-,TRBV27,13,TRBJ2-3,CASSLTGLNTQYF,TGTGCCAGCAGTTTAACAGGGTTAAATACGCAGTATTTT
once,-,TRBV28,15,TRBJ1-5,CASTFGGAFNQPQHF,TGTGCCAGTACCTTTGGGGGGGCTTTCAATCAGCCCCAGCATTTT
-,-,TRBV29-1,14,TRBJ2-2,CSVTIGATTGELFF,TGCAGCGTTACGATAGGGGCTACGACCGGGGAGCTGTTTTTT
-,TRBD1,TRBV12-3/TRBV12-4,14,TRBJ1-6,CASSAGTGVSPLHF,TGTGCCAGCAGCGCCGGGACAGGGGTTTCACCCCTCCACTTT
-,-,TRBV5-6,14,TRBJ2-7,CASSSGVPSYEQYF,TGTGCCAGCAGCTCAGGAGTCCCCTCCTACGAGCAGTACTTC
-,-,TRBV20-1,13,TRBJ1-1,CSARGHTRAEAFF,TGCAGTGCTAGAGGACACACGCGAGCTGAAGCTTTCTTT
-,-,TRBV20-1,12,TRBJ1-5,CSASGWGQPQHF,TGCAGTGCTAGTGGTTGGGGTCAGCCCCAGCATTTT
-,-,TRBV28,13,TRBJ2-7,CASRPTGSNEQYF,TGTGCCAGCAGACCCACAGGGAGCAACGAGCAGTACTTC
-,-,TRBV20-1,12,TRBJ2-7,CSASGPNYEQYF,TGCAGTGCTAGCGGACCTAACTACGAGCAGTACTTC
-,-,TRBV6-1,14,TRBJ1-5,CATLAGNSNQPQHF,TGTGCCACCCTAGCAGGGAATAGCAATCAGCCCCAGCATTTT
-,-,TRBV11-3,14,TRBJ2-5,CASTHSAEGETQYF,TGTGCCAGCACCCACTCCGCAGAGGGGGAGACCCAGTACTTC
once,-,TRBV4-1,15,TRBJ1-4,CASSQVGTGREKLFF,TGCGCCAGCAGCCAAGTCGGGACGGGGCGGGAAAAACTGTTTTTT
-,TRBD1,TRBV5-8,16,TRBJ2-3,CASSLSGTGRTDTQYF,TGTGCCAGCAGCTTAAGCGGGACAGGGAGGACAGATACGCAGTATTTT
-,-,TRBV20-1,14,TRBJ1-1,CSARATTGNTEAFF,TGCAGTGCTAGAGCTACGACAGGGAACACTGAAGCTTTCTTT
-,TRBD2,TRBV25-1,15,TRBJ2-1,CASTTTSGRRNEQFF,TGTGCCAGCACCACGACTAGCGGGAGGAGAAATGAGCAGTTCTTC
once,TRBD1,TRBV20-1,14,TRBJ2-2,CSARVTGWAGELFF,TGCAGTGCTAGGGTGACAGGGTGGGCCGGGGAGCTGTTTTTT
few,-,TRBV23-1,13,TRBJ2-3,CASSYGQSDTQYF,TGCGCCAGCAGTTACGGACAGTCAGATACGCAGTATTTT
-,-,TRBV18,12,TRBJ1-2,CASSPELGGYTF,TGTGCCAGCTCACCGGAATTGGGTGGCTACACCTTC
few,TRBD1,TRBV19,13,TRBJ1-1,CASSRQGGTEAFF,TGTGCCAGTAGTAGACAGGGGGGCACTGAAGCTTTCTTT
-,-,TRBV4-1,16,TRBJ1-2,CASSQAAGQTNYGYTF,TGCGCCAGCAGCCAAGCGGCAGGGCAAACCAACTATGGCTACACCTTC
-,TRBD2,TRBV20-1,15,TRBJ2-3,CSAGGAGGGTDTQYF,TGCAGTGCCGGAGGGGCGGGAGGTGGCACAGATACGCAGTATTTT
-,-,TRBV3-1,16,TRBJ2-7,CASSQGAKGSSYEQYF,TGTGCCAGCAGCCAAGGGGCAAAAGGGAGCTCCTACGAGCAGTACTTC
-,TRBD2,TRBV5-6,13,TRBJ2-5,CASSLPRGETQYF,TGTGCCAGCAGCTTGCCGCGGGGGGAGACCCAGTACTTC
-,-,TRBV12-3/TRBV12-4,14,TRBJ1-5,CASSPGGDSQPQHF,TGTGCCAGCAGCCCGGGAGGTGACTCTCAGCCCCAGCATTTT
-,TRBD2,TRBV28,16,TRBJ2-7,CASSDIGTSSSYEQYF,TGTGCCAGCAGTGATATTGGGACTAGCAGCTCCTACGAGCAGTACTTC
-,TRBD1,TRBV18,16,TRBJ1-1,CASSQITGGLNTEAFF,TGTGCCAGCTCCCAAATTACAGGGGGACTAAACACTGAAGCTTTCTTT
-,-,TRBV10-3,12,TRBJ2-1,CAISESGVEQFF,TGTGCCATCAGTGAGTCGGGTGTTGAGCAGTTCTTC
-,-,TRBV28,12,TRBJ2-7,CASNTAGYEQYF,TGTGCCAGCAACACAGCGGGCTACGAGCAGTACTTC
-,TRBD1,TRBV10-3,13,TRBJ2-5,CAIGVGQGETQYF,TGTGCCATCGGGGTGGGACAGGGGGAGACCCAGTACTTC
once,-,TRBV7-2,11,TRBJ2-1,CASSSAYEQFF,TGTGCCAGCAGCTCAGCCTATGAGCAGTTCTTC
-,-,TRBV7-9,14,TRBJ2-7,CASSPDWGTYEQYF,TGTGCCAGCAGCCCCGATTGGGGAACCTACGAGCAGTACTTC
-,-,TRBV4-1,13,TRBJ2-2,CASSQDVQATLFF,TGCGCCAGCAGCCAAGATGTCCAGGCAACGCTGTTTTTT
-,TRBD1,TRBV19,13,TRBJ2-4,CASAGTGNSIQYF,TGTGCCAGTGCCGGGACAGGGAATAGTATTCAGTACTTC
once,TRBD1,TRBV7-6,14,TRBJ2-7,CASSYRGPNDEQYF,TGTGCCAGCAGCTACAGGGGGCCTAATGACGAGCAGTACTTC
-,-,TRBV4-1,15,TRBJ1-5,CASSRQGSFNQPQHF,TGCGCCAGCAGCCGGCAGGGAAGTTTCAATCAGCCCCAGCATTTT
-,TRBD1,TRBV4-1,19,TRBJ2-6,CASSQQGQGLGSGANVLTF,TGCGCCAGCAGCCAACAGGGACAGGGGCTTGGTTCTGGGGCCAACGTCCTGACTTTC
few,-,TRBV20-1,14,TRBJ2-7,CSTSTLASTYEQYF,TGCAGCACAAGTACTCTAGCGAGTACCTACGAGCAGTACTTC
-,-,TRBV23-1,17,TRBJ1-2,CASSQRAFVTQTYGYTF,TGCGCCAGCAGTCAAAGGGCTTTCGTTACACAGACCTATGGCTACACCTTC
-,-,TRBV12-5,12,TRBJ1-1,CASGLSRKGAFF,TGTGCTAGTGGTTTGAGTAGGAAAGGAGCTTTCTTT
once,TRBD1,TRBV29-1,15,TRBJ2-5,CSGRRGQGGGETQYF,TGCAGCGGCCGGCGGGGACAGGGAGGGGGGGAGACCCAGTACTTC
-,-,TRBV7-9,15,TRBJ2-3,CASSRLDPSTDTQYF,TGTGCCAGCAGTCGACTAGACCCTAGCACAGATACGCAGTATTTT